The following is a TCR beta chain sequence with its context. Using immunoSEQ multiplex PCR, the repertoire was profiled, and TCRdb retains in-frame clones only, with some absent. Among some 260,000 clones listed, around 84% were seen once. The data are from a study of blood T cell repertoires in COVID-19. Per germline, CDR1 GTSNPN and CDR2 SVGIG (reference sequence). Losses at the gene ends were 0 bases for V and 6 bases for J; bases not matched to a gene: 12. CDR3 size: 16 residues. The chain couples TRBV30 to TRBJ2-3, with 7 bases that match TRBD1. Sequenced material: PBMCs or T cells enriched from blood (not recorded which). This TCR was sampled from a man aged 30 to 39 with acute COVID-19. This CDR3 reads CAWSVPGGSGMDTQYF. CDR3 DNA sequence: TGTGCCTGGAGTGTACCAGGGGGATCAGGGATGGATACGCAGTATTTT.